Below are 17 T cell receptor beta chains sequenced from a single sample in a study of blood T cell repertoires in COVID-19. Profiling relied on immunoSEQ multiplex PCR, and the TCRdb table lists in-frame clones only, not all of them. The table has approximately 220,000 clones, around 90% seen once. Sequenced material: PBMCs or T cells enriched from blood (not recorded which). Source of these receptors: a woman aged 30 to 39 with acute COVID-19.

CDR3 nucleotide sequence: TGTGCCAGCTCACCCCTAAGCGGGGGAGCCGGGCTCGGCGGCTACACCTTC. It specifies CASSPLSGGAGLGGYTF. The chain carries TRBV18 and TRBJ1-2; TRBD1 is a possible D gene (5 bases). The V gene's germline CDR1 is KGHSH and CDR2 LQKENI. Trimming stripped 3 bases from V and 8 bases from J, with 25 bases between. The CDR3 totals 17 residues. Based on the CDR3 plus reference TRBV18 and TRBJ1-2, the full variable domain is NAGVMQNPRHLVRRRGQEARLRCSPMKGHSHVYWYRQLPEEGLKFMVYLQKENIIDESGMPKERFSAEFPKEGPSILRIQQVVRGDSAAYFCASSPLSGGAGLGGYTFGSGTRLTVV.

This chain connects TRBV6-6 to TRBJ1-1, with a tentative D call TRBD1 (6 bases). The CDR3 is 15 residues long. V gave up 4 bases and J gave up 2 bases, with 14 bases separating them. CDR1 and CDR2 from the germline V gene are MNHNY and SVGAGI (reference sequence). The CDR3 region is CASSSPRQANTEAFF. For the CDR3, the DNA is TGTGCCAGCAGTTCCCCAAGACAGGCCAACACTGAAGCTTTCTTT.

The chain carries TRBV29-1 and TRBJ1-5; possibly TRBD1 for D (5 bases). Germline V CDR1 and CDR2: SQVTM, ANQGSEA. The CDR3 runs to 12 residues. V gave up 7 bases and J gave up 8 bases, with 15 bases separating them. The CDR3 spells CSAKEGSKPQHF. The CDR3 region has the DNA TGCAGCGCCAAGGAGGGGAGCAAGCCCCAGCATTTT.

The chain uses TRBV6-2 or TRBV6-3 and TRBJ1-5; 7 nucleotides align to TRBD1. The CDR3 consists of 16 residues. Germline-derived CDR1 and CDR2 are MNHEY and SVGEGT. The trim removed 5 bases at V and 0 bases at J, leaving 7 bases unmatched. The CDR3 loop reads CASSDRVGYSNQPQHF. The CDR3 region has the DNA TGTGCCAGCAGTGACAGGGTAGGGTATAGCAATCAGCCCCAGCATTTT.

V usage is TRBV4-3 and J usage is TRBJ2-3, with TRBD1 matching over 9 bases. V lost 1 base and J lost 4; bases outside the gene matches: 3. Germline lookup yields CDR1 LGHNA and CDR2 YSLEER. CDR3 length: 15 residues. CDR3: CASSQGDRAADTQYF. As DNA, the CDR3 is TGCGCCAGCAGCCAAGGGGACAGGGCGGCAGATACGCAGTATTTT.

This clone was picked up one time. The rearrangement uses TRBV7-2 and TRBJ2-7, with D uncertain. Germline V gene data show CDR1 as SGHTA and CDR2 as FQGNSA. Trimming cost V 2 bases and J 3 bases, with 8 bases left between them. CDR3 length: 13 amino acids. The CDR3 sequence: CASSLQKFYEQYF. For the CDR3, the DNA is TGTGCCAGCAGCTTACAGAAGTTCTACGAGCAGTACTTC.

The chain uses TRBV19 and TRBJ1-5; TRBD1 matches at 7 bases. V lost 5 bases to trimming and J lost 0 bases; unmatched junction nucleotides: 13. This CDR3 has 18 amino acids. The germline V gene has CDR1 LNHDA and CDR2 SQIVND (reference sequence). The chain's CDR3 is CASSLLRGGRRSNQPQHF. The CDR3 coding sequence is TGTGCCAGTAGTCTTCTCAGAGGGGGCCGACGTAGCAATCAGCCCCAGCATTTT.

V gene TRBV5-6 combines with J gene TRBJ1-2; D may be TRBD1 (6 bases). This CDR3 has 17 amino acids. V shed 4 bases and J shed 4 bases, with 23 bases lying between them. Looked up from germline, CDR1 is SGHDT and CDR2 is YYEEEE. CDR3 nucleotide sequence: TGTGCCAGCAGCGCTCGACTCGAGGGGGTGAGGGTCTATGGCTACACCTTC. The encoded protein is CASSARLEGVRVYGYTF.

The chain links TRBV6-6 to TRBJ1-5; tentatively, D is TRBD1 (6 bases). The CDR3 runs 14 residues. Per germline, CDR1 MNHNY and CDR2 SVGAGI (reference sequence). The germline V and J ends were trimmed by 6 bases and 0 bases, with 9 bases remaining between them. The CDR3 coding sequence is TGTGCCAGCAGCGGACAGTATAGCAATCAGCCCCAGCATTTT. Its translation is CASSGQYSNQPQHF.

This clone appeared a single time. V is TRBV9 and J is TRBJ1-6; D may be TRBD1 (5 bases). Trimming pared 4 bases from V and 10 bases from J, leaving 15 bases between. The V gene's germline CDR1 is SGDLS and CDR2 YYNGEE. The CDR3 is 14 residues long. The CDR3 sequence: CASSQIAGKSPLHF. The CDR3 nucleotides are TGTGCCAGCAGCCAAATTGCAGGGAAATCACCCCTCCACTTT.

CDR3 in DNA: TGCGCCAGCAGCCATCCCACGACAGACCACACAGATACGCAGTATTTT. Its protein is CASSHPTTDHTDTQYF. The chain combines TRBV4-1 with TRBJ2-3, with D maybe TRBD1 (5 bases). Germline assignment: CDR1 MGHRA and CDR2 YSYEKL. Trimming pared 3 bases from V and 2 bases from J, leaving 15 bases between. This CDR3 region has 16 residues.

This clone was found a few times. The chain couples TRBV7-9 to TRBJ1-5; D not resolved. Germline V lookup: CDR1 SEHNR, CDR2 FQNEAQ (reference sequence). The length of the CDR3 is 12 residues. V was clipped by 1 base and J by 6 bases, with 4 bases between them. Written as DNA, the CDR3 is TGTGCCAGCAGCTTAGGGGCTCAGCCCCAGCATTTT. It specifies CASSLGAQPQHF.

The J gene is TRBJ1-6, the V gene TRBV27, with D tentatively TRBD1 (5 bases). The CDR3 totals 14 residues. V dropped 2 bases and J dropped 8 bases, with 10 bases sitting between them. Germline CDR1 reads MNHEY; CDR2 reads SMNVEV (reference sequence). CDR3 sequence (DNA): TGTGCCAGCAGTTTAGAGTGGGGGGATTCACCCCTCCACTTT. The encoded protein is CASSLEWGDSPLHF.

The chain employs TRBV5-8 and TRBJ1-5; D possibly corresponds to TRBD1 (5 bases). Trimming left V 6 bases short and J 1 base short, with 11 bases between. Germline V gene lookup returns CDR1 SGHTS and CDR2 YDEGEE. The CDR3 covers 14 residues. As DNA, the CDR3 is TGTGCCAGCATGCCGGGGGGGAGCAATCAGCCCCAGCATTTT. Protein product: CASMPGGSNQPQHF.

This chain connects TRBV5-1 to TRBJ2-1; 8 bases fit TRBD2. This CDR3 spans 15 amino acids. CDR1 is SGHRS and CDR2 is YFSETQ in the germline V gene. The J segment lost 0 bases and the V segment lost 6 bases, leaving 5 bases of the junction unmatched. This CDR3 is CASIGGASSYNEQFF. DNA of the CDR3: TGCGCCAGCATCGGGGGGGCGAGCTCCTACAATGAGCAGTTCTTC.

This rearrangement joins TRBV7-2 to TRBJ2-7, with 10 bases lining up with TRBD2. V trimming: 5 bases; J trimming: 12 bases; junction bases outside the gene matches: 13. This CDR3 has 14 residues. Germline CDR1 reads SGHTA; CDR2 reads FQGNSA. The CDR3 region is CASSQSGGASPGYF. The CDR3 DNA reads as TGTGCCAGCAGCCAGAGCGGGGGGGCCTCTCCGGGGTACTTC.

The chain uses TRBV27 and TRBJ2-1; TRBD1 matches at 11 bases. CDR3 length: 13 amino acids. Trimming removed 5 bases from V and 6 bases from J; junction bases left unmatched: 0. Germline V gives CDR1 MNHEY, CDR2 SMNVEV (reference sequence). The CDR3 protein is CASSGQGANEQFF. CDR3 bases: TGTGCCAGCAGTGGACAGGGGGCCAATGAGCAGTTCTTC.